These 21 T cell receptor beta chains share one sample of origin, sequenced in a study of patients and donors after allogeneic stem cell transplantation. One entry per CDR3 protein results from TCRdb running MiXCR on the RT-PCR reads. The sample has 390,000 or so distinct CDR3 sequences; approximately 16% are singletons. Input material: blood, either unsorted or a sorted T cell fraction (not recorded which). The receptors here all came from a human donor who was either an allogeneic HSCT recipient or a stem cell or donor lymphocyte infusion donor (not recorded which). It is not recorded whose cells these are; they may come from a transplant donor.

This clonotype was counted many times. This chain links TRBV12-3 or TRBV12-4 with TRBJ2-2; D tentatively fits TRBD1 or TRBD2 (5 bases each). This CDR3 is built from 15 residues. The V gene lost 6 bases and the J gene lost 5 bases, with 16 bases spanning the gap. The CDR3 here is CASSRRQGRTGELFF. CDR3 in DNA: TGTGCCAGCAGCAGGCGGCAGGGACGGACCGGGGAGCTGTTTTTT.

In this sample, this clonotype turned up many times. This chain links TRBV12-3 or TRBV12-4 with TRBJ1-5; no clear D. Trimming pared 5 bases from V and 11 bases from J, leaving 16 bases between. The CDR3 loop spans 13 amino acids. The CDR3 loop reads CASSRRPKVAQHF. CDR3 in DNA: TGTGCCAGCAGTCGACGGCCTAAAGTAGCCCAGCATTTT.

This clonotype was seen many times. V and J are TRBV12-3 or TRBV12-4 and TRBJ2-7; D is unclear. The CDR3 has 13 amino acids. V lost 4 bases and J 4 bases, leaving 11 bases between the germline ends. In nucleotides, the CDR3 is TGTGCCAGCAGTTCCGAGGACCTATACGAGCAGTACTTC. This gives the protein CASSSEDLYEQYF.

This clonotype has a handful of counts. The rearrangement links TRBV24-1 to TRBJ2-3, with 9 positions matching TRBD1. The CDR3 runs 15 residues. With 1 base clipped from V and 5 bases from J, the junction kept 3 bases outside the gene matches. The germline V gene encodes CDR1 KGHDR and CDR2 SFDVKD. The CDR3: CATSDFGQGIDTQYF. The CDR3 DNA sequence: TGTGCCACCAGTGATTTCGGACAGGGGATAGATACGCAGTATTTT.

The chain couples TRBV2 to TRBJ2-1, with D tentatively TRBD1 (6 bases). Germline CDR1 and CDR2: SNHLY and FYNNEI. V was trimmed by 2 bases and J by 3 bases, leaving 23 bases between them. This CDR3 is built from 19 residues. The CDR3 sequence: CASSERWDTSKFGYNEQFF. DNA of the CDR3: TGTGCCAGCAGTGAAAGGTGGGACACCTCCAAGTTTGGCTACAATGAGCAGTTCTTC.

This clonotype appeared a few times. The chain is built from TRBV19 and TRBJ2-3; a possible D gene is TRBD1 (5 bases). The CDR3 has 15 residues. Looked up from germline, CDR1 is LNHDA and CDR2 is SQIVND (reference sequence). The V and J ends lost 0 bases and 7 bases respectively, with 14 bases between them. The CDR3 protein is CASSIETTDNHTQYF. CDR3 nucleotides: TGTGCCAGTAGTATAGAAACGACAGATAACCATACGCAGTATTTT.

V gene TRBV20-1 combines with J gene TRBJ2-2; D assignment may be TRBD1 or TRBD2 (6 bases each). CDR3 length: 14 amino acids. The germline V gene encodes CDR1 DFQATT and CDR2 SNEGSKA (reference sequence). The ends were cut back, 5 bases at V and 3 bases at J, with 13 bases in the middle. CDR3: CSAPRGRHTGELFF. CDR3 coding DNA: TGCAGTGCTCCCCGGGGGCGTCACACCGGGGAGCTGTTTTTT.

There are a few counts of this clonotype. V gene TRBV12-3 or TRBV12-4 combines with J gene TRBJ1-3; D unclear. The CDR3 is made up of 14 amino acids. Between the trimmed V and J ends, which lost 1 base and 4 bases, there was a span of 8 bases. For the CDR3, the DNA is TGTGCCAGCAGTTTAGACGGCCACGGAAACACCATATATTTT. Its translation: CASSLDGHGNTIYF.

The chain joins TRBV25-1 to TRBJ1-2, with a weak D call TRBD1 (6 bases). Trimming shortened V by 5 bases and J by 8 bases, and 9 bases separated the two germline ends. There are 11 residues in the CDR3. CDR1 MGHDK and CDR2 SYGVNS come from the germline V gene. The CDR3: CASSKGVGYTF. CDR3 DNA: TGTGCCAGCAGTAAGGGGGTCGGCTACACCTTC.

This clonotype was seen only a few times. In DNA, the CDR3 is TGCGCCAGCAGCCCCACACGCTCTGGAAACACCATATATTTT. Translated: CASSPTRSGNTIYF. The chain joins TRBV5-1 to TRBJ1-3; D not certain. The CDR3 totals 14 residues. V was cut by 4 bases and J by 0 bases, with 8 bases left in between. In germline, CDR1 is SGHRS, CDR2 YFSETQ.

A few counts support this clonotype. The chain carries TRBV12-3 or TRBV12-4 and TRBJ2-6; D uncertain. V was pared by 6 bases and J by 0 bases, with 9 bases between. CDR3 size: 15 residues. The CDR3 nucleotides read TGTGCCAGCAGACCCTCACGCTCTGGGGCCAACGTCCTGACTTTC. Its protein is CASRPSRSGANVLTF.

The rearrangement joins TRBV5-5 to TRBJ2-7; 13 positions match TRBD2. The CDR3 totals 14 residues. CDR1 and CDR2 from the germline V gene are SGHKS and YYEKEE (reference sequence). V lost 10 bases, J lost 6 bases, and 10 bases stayed unmatched. The CDR3 loop is CASHRTSGSIEQYF. CDR3 coding DNA: TGTGCCTCCCACAGGACTAGCGGGAGTATCGAGCAGTACTTC.

The genes are TRBV2 and TRBJ2-2, with a weak D call TRBD2 (5 bases). CDR3 length: 15 residues. The germline gives CDR1 SNHLY, CDR2 FYNNEI. Trimming cost V 1 base and J 8 bases, with 14 bases left between them. As DNA, the CDR3 is TGTGCCAGCAGTGAAGGAGGAGCGGCCGTAGGGGAGCTGTTTTTT. Translating it yields CASSEGGAAVGELFF.

Only a few counts were recorded for this clonotype. The chain links TRBV11-2 to TRBJ2-5; 7 nucleotides match TRBD2. The CDR3 extends over 15 amino acids. Germline V lookup: CDR1 SGHAT, CDR2 FQNNGV. The ends lost 5 bases at V and 4 bases at J; junction bases unmatched: 10. The CDR3 DNA is TGTGCCAGCAGCCCGCTAGCGGTCCGGGGAGAGACCCAGTACTTC. It specifies CASSPLAVRGETQYF.

In its sample, this clonotype was seen a few times. This likely comes from a read error, as the CDR3 has no conserved phenylalanine or tryptophan at its end. It is unclear where the CDR3 begins or ends on the DNA, so no DNA is shown, and the CDR3 is as TCRdb lists it. This chain's CDR3 is CASNHPHS. This chain connects TRBV27 to TRBJ2-7; the table's D call TRBD2 went unverified against the DNA. The CDR3 comprises 8 residues, both ends counted. Germline loops: CDR1 MNHEY, CDR2 SMNVEV (reference sequence).

This clonotype was observed a few times. The chain joins TRBV4-1 to TRBJ2-2, with 9 bases fitting TRBD1. Germline CDR1 is MGHRA and CDR2 is YSYEKL. The CDR3 is 16 residues long. V lost 4 bases, J lost 1 base, and 4 bases stayed unmatched. The CDR3 DNA reads as TGCGCCAGCAGCCTGGGACAGGGCGTGAACACCGGGGAGCTGTTTTTT. This sequence encodes CASSLGQGVNTGELFF.

The CDR3 is CASRHTGGPSSGELFF. The CDR3 nucleotides read TGTGCCAGCAGGCATACGGGGGGGCCTTCCTCTGGGGAGCTGTTTTTT. This chain joins TRBV5-5 and TRBJ2-2, with 8 positions matching TRBD2. The CDR3 contains 16 residues. V lost 5 bases, J lost 8 bases, and 14 bases stayed unmatched. Germline V gene lookup returns CDR1 SGHKS and CDR2 YYEKEE (reference sequence).

This chain links TRBV20-1 with TRBJ2-7, with 12 nucleotides matching TRBD2. Trimming cost V 6 bases and J 7 bases; bases outside gene matches: 10. This CDR3 spans 14 amino acids. Germline values: CDR1 DFQATT, CDR2 SNEGSKA (reference sequence). CDR3 region: CSASWTSGMGEQYF. CDR3 coding DNA: TGCAGTGCCTCTTGGACTAGCGGGATGGGGGAGCAGTACTTC.

Note on this clonotype: The junction departs from the called germline gene at one end, perhaps through a read error. V usage is TRBV20-1 and J usage is TRBJ2-3; D ambiguous. Per the germline V gene, CDR1 is DFQATT and CDR2 is SNEGSKA (reference sequence). CDR3 length: 14 amino acids. The CDR3 region has the DNA TGCAGTGCTAGAGATCAGATGAGCACAGATACGCAGTATTTC. It translates to CSARDQMSTDTQYF.

J is TRBJ1-1 and V is TRBV9; TRBD1 aligns across 10 bases. The V gene end was trimmed by 4 bases and the J gene end by 4 bases; junction bases not matched to a gene: 10. Germline loops: CDR1 SGDLS, CDR2 YYNGEE. The CDR3 has 16 amino acids. The CDR3 nucleotides read TGTGCCAGCAGCCCACGGGACAGGGGAGAACCCACTGAAGCTTTCTTT. Its protein is CASSPRDRGEPTEAFF.

This clonotype was seen only a few times. The gene calls are TRBV30 and TRBJ2-1; D is unclear. CDR1 GTSNPN and CDR2 SVGIG come from the germline V gene (reference sequence). The CDR3 consists of 12 residues. Deletions cut 2 bases from V and 7 bases from J, with 9 bases between. In DNA form, the CDR3 reads TGTGCCTGGAGTACCGGACCTAATGAGCAGTTCTTC. It codes for CAWSTGPNEQFF.